Described below is a single TCR beta chain sequence and its context. The V and J ends lost 1 base and 2 bases respectively, with 12 bases between them. CDR1 is SGHTA and CDR2 is FQGTGA in the germline V gene. The CDR3 runs to 17 residues. Assay used: immunoSEQ multiplex PCR; TCRdb lists only in-frame clones, some missing. The sample lists tens of thousands of clones, 85% to 90% occurring once. The sample belongs to a study of technical replicates of blood from several donors. The TCR comes from a human donor in good health. Some clones in this sample may be carry-over from other donors' samples. The chain couples TRBV7-3 to TRBJ2-6; D possibly corresponds to TRBD1 (6 bases). The sample consisted of PBMCs. CDR3 loop: CASSLRGQEAGANVLTF. CDR3 nucleotide sequence: TGTGCCAGCAGCTTAAGGGGGCAGGAGGCTGGGGCCAACGTCCTGACTTTC.